This note documents a single T cell receptor beta chain sequence. The data stem from a study of T cell changes during pregnancy in multiple sclerosis. Per the germline V gene, CDR1 is SGHVS and CDR2 is FQNEAQ. The CDR3 covers 16 residues. Germline trimming cut 5 bases from V and 2 bases from J; bases unmatched to any gene: 9. Sequencing used immunoSEQ multiplex PCR; TCRdb keeps in-frame clones, though not all of them. The sample has 40,000 to 50,000 clones; approximately 94% are singletons. The rearrangement joins TRBV7-8 to TRBJ1-2; 9 bases are shared with TRBD1. The TCR comes from a female donor with multiple sclerosis, enrolled in a pregnancy study. Sequenced material: CD8+ T cells from peripheral blood mononuclear cells, taken in the third trimester of pregnancy. The CDR3 loop reads CASSADRGGLNYGYTF. The CDR3 bases are TGTGCCAGCAGCGCCGACAGGGGGGGTTTGAACTATGGCTACACCTTC. Supplemented by reference TRBV7-8 and TRBJ1-2, the full variable domain reads GAGVSQSPRYKVAKRGQDVALRCDPISGHVSLFWYQQALGQGPEFLTYFQNEAQLDKSGLPSDRFFAERPEGSVSTLKIQRTQQEDSAVYLCASSADRGGLNYGYTFGSGTRLTVV.